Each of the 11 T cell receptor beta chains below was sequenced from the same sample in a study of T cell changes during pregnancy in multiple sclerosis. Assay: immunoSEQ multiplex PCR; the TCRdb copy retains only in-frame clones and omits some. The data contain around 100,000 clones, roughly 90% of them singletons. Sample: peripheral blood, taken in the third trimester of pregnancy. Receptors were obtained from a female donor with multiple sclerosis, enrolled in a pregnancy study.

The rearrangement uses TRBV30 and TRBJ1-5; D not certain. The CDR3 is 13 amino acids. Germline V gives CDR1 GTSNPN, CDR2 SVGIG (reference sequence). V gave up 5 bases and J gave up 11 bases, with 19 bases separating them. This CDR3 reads CAWGTRGFQAQHF. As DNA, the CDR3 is TGTGCCTGGGGCACCCGGGGATTCCAAGCCCAGCATTTT.

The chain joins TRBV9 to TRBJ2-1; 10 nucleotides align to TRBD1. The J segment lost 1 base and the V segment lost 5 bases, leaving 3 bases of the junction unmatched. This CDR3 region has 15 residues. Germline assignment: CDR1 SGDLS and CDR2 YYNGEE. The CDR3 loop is CASSMDRGSYNEQFF. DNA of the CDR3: TGTGCCAGCAGTATGGACAGGGGGTCCTACAATGAGCAGTTCTTC.

CDR3 amino acids: CASSPRGRTGELFF. The CDR3 nucleotides read TGTGCCAGCAGCCCTCGCGGGCGCACCGGGGAGCTGTTTTTT. The chain employs TRBV7-9 and TRBJ2-2, with D perhaps matching TRBD2 (5 bases). The germline gives CDR1 SEHNR, CDR2 FQNEAQ (reference sequence). Trimming removed 5 bases from V and 4 bases from J, with 11 bases in between. This CDR3 has 14 amino acids.

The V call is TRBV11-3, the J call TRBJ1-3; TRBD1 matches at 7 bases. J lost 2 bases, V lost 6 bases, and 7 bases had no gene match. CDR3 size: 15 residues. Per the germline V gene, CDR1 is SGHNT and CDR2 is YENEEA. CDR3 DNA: TGTGCCAGCAGTTTCACAGGGGTTCCTGGAAACACCATATATTTT. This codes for CASSFTGVPGNTIYF.

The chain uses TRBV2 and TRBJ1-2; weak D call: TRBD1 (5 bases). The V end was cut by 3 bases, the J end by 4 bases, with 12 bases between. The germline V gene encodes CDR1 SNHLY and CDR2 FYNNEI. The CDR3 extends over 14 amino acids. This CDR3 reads CASSDLGAGYGYTF. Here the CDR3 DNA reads TGTGCCAGCAGTGATTTAGGGGCCGGCTATGGCTACACCTTC.

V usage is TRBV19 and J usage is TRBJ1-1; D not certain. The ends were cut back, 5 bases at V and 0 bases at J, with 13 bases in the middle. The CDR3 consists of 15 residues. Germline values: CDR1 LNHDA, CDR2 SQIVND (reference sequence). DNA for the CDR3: TGTGCCAGTAGTTCCTGGGCCTCTATGAACACTGAAGCTTTCTTT. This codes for CASSSWASMNTEAFF. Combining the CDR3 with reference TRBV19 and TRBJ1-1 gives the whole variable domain DGGITQSPKYLFRKEGQNVTLSCEQNLNHDAMYWYRQDPGQGLRLIYYSQIVNDFQKGDIAEGYSVSREKKESFPLTVTSAQKNPTAFYLCASSSWASMNTEAFFGQGTRLTVV.

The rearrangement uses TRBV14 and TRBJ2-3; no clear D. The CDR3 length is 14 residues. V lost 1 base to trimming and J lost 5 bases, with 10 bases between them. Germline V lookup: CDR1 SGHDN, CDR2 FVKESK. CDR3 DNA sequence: TGTGCCAGCAGCCAAGGGCAGGTGGGAGATACGCAGTATTTT. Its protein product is CASSQGQVGDTQYF.

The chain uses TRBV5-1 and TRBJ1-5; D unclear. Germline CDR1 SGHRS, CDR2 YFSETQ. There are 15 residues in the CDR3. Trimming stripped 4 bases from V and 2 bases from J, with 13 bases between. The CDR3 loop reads CASSPAGDRNQPQHF. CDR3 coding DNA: TGCGCCAGCAGCCCCGCCGGGGATCGCAATCAGCCCCAGCATTTT.

CDR3 sequence reads: CASSQDHTPGAGNTIYF. For the CDR3, the DNA is TGCGCCAGCAGCCAAGATCACACCCCGGGAGCTGGAAACACCATATATTTT. The chain recombines TRBV4-1 with TRBJ1-3, with no clear D. Trimming took 0 bases from V and 2 from J, leaving 14 bases between them. This CDR3 is built from 17 residues. Per the germline V gene, CDR1 is MGHRA and CDR2 is YSYEKL.

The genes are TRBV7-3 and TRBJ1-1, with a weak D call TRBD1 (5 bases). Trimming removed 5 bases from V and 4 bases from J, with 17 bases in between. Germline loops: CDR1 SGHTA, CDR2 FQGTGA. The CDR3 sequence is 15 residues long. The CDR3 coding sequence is TGTGCCAGCAGCCCCGGCAGGGTTATTGCCACTGAAGCTTTCTTT. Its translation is CASSPGRVIATEAFF.

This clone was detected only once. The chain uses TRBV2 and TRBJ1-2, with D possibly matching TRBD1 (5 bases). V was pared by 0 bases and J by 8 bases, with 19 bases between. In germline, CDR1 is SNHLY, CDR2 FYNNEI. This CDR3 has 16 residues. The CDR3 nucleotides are TGTGCCAGCAGTGAAGCGCTTCCCCATTGGGGGGGAGGCTACACCTTC. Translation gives CASSEALPHWGGGYTF.